This TCR beta chain appears in the sequencing data of a study of T cells after yellow fever vaccination (dated by TCRdb to the late 2010s). Turning to the overall study: The SMART-Seq v4 Ultra Low Input RNA kit was used to prepare libraries from fractions with low cell numbers. Two healthy male donors, one aged 18 to 30 and one aged 30 to 40 years, made up the cohort. To follow T-cell clones before and after primary and booster YFV17D yellow fever vaccination, bulk TCR alpha and beta repertoires were sequenced over time. Bulk PBMC replicates and cell subsets were isolated from blood drawn at multiple timepoints before and after both primary and secondary immunization. The research as a whole found: Compared with the primary T-cell response, the secondary T-cell response was weaker but faster, peaking on day 5 rather than day 15. FACS-sorted repertoires could contain abundant contaminating clonotypes from the bulk population, so computational filtering was required. A small fraction of clonotypes showed up in both the CD4 and CD8 compartments, probably as a result of convergent recombination. Most clones expanded after primary vaccination were re-detected after the booster (almost 98% of CD4 and roughly 85% of CD8), suggesting broad memory maintenance. Because the study included only a couple of donors, the extent to which the findings can be generalized is limited.

Concerning this clonotype: The antigen it binds to is not known. Base qualities are missing; no much larger clone stands one base away.

TCR cDNA was made using 5'RACE template switching, a step that added a universal primer site and unique molecular identifiers. cDNA synthesis was primed from both the TCR alpha and TCR beta constant segments. Libraries were amplified in two PCR steps, with sample barcodes and sequencing adapters added in the second step. Sequencing of libraries was performed on Illumina HiSeq 2500 (2x100 bp) or NovaSeq (2x150 bp). The study's processing was this. MIGEC was used to demultiplex reads and collapse the reads into UMI consensus sequences, and MiXCR was used for V(D)J alignment. Vaccine-responding clonotypes were identified with edgeR using replicate PBMC samples, with FDR below 0.01 and a log2 fold change above 5 up to day 15 being required. CD4 or CD8 identity was assigned to each bulk clonotype according to whether the clonotype was present at higher abundance in the sequenced CD4 repertoire or the sequenced CD8 repertoire. TCRdb reworked the public reads: Q25 trimming with fastp, MiXCR clone assembly, productive beta chains retained. Records with the same CDR3 protein are collapsed into one entry carrying the most frequent genes and DNA. The V and J calls here are based on TCRdb, not the publication. The sample includes 450,000 to 550,000 distinct CDR3 sequences, with 21% observed a single time. The ten biggest clones cover about a sixth of the sample.

This specimen's treatment or condition label, interpreted: live attenuated yellow fever vaccine strain. At every blood-draw timepoint, two biological replicates of bulk PBMCs were collected. A standard Ficoll-Paque protocol was used to isolate PBMCs from peripheral blood. TriZol was used to extract RNA from bulk PBMCs, from CD4 and CD8 fractions, and from dextramer-positive and dextramer-negative fractions. From the cysteine up to the phenylalanine, the CDR3 has a length of 14 residues. CDR3 DNA is the only sequence kept; it has 42 bases, read in frame from the first base. Trimming removed 6 bases from V and 0 bases from J; the gene matches leave 2 bases unexplained.

The sequenced sample was PBMCs, obtained 21 days after the first yellow fever vaccination. The receptor's source is a man younger than 35 who received the YFV17D yellow fever vaccine. The rearranged chain carries TRBV12-3 or TRBV12-4 and TRBJ2-7, and 10 junctional nucleotides match TRBD1. The nucleotide sequence is given as TGTGCCAGCAGGAGACAGGGGGCCTCCTACGAGCAGTACTTC. Its product reads: CASRRQGASYEQYF.